The sequence of this TCR beta chain was determined in a study of OX40 agonist ivuxolimab in advanced cancers. Study summary: Past anti-PD-1, anti-PD-L1 or anti-CTLA-4 therapy was accepted, and roughly 40% had received some. Broader study findings: At doses 0.1 to 3.0 mg/kg, CD4+ and CD8+ clones expanded.

About this clone itself: Its target is not known.

TCRdb keeps only in-frame clones here, not all; method: immunoSEQ multiplex PCR. The table includes roughly 59,000 clones, about 91% detected once. Systemic immunosuppression or autoimmune disease history was grounds to exclude patients. This CDR3 contains 14 residues. Germline trimming cut 8 bases from V and 4 bases from J; bases unmatched to any gene: 10. Germline V lookup: CDR1 LNHDA, CDR2 SQIVND (reference sequence). Sequencing was performed on CD4+ or CD8+ T cells sorted from blood, taken in a trial of the OX40 agonist ivuxolimab. The chain has TRBV19 and TRBJ2-7; 8 nucleotides match TRBD1. This clonotype was obtained from an adult with an advanced solid tumor such as melanoma, head and neck, liver or kidney cancer. CDR3 DNA: TGTGCCAGTCGCCCCGGGACAGGCACTTACGAGCAGTACTTC. This codes for CASRPGTGTYEQYF.